These 5 T cell receptor beta chains originate from one sample sequenced in a study of response to subunit inactivated influenza vaccine. A single record per CDR3 protein comes from TCRdb applying MiXCR to the RT-PCR reads. This sample yields more than 700,000 distinct CDR3 sequences, of which around 20% are seen a single time; about a tenth belongs to the top ten. The sample in question was PBMCs from blood, obtained more than 4 days after vaccination. The receptors derive from a man between 45 and 60 years old who received an inactivated influenza vaccine.

In this sample, this clonotype turned up a few times. The J gene is TRBJ1-1, the V gene TRBV28; D is unresolved. Germline values: CDR1 MDHEN, CDR2 SYDVKM. Trimming left V 6 bases short and J 5 bases short, with 10 bases between. There are 12 residues in the CDR3. CDR3 sequence (DNA): TGTGCCAGCAGCTCCATTCGGACTGAAGCTTTCTTT. Translation: CASSSIRTEAFF.

The chain combines TRBV6-5 with TRBJ2-2; D call uncertain. The V gene lost 0 bases and the J gene lost 7 bases, with 9 bases spanning the gap. The CDR3 spans 14 residues. CDR1 is MNHEY and CDR2 is SVGAGI in the germline V gene. The CDR3 DNA follows: TGTGCCAGCAGTTACTCGATTTTGGGCGGGGAGCTGTTTTTT. Its translation is CASSYSILGGELFF.

The V call is TRBV28, the J call TRBJ2-5; the D gene could be TRBD1 or TRBD2 (6 bases each). Deletions cut 2 bases from V and 5 bases from J, with 12 bases between. Germline V gene sequence: CDR1 MDHEN, CDR2 SYDVKM. CDR3 length: 14 residues. This CDR3 is CASSLMGGYETQYF. CDR3 coding DNA: TGTGCCAGCAGTTTAATGGGGGGCTATGAGACCCAGTACTTC.

The DNA of the CDR3 is TGTGCCAGCACCCGAAAGGCTGGAAGCGCGGTTTATACGCAGTATTTT. Its protein product is CASTRKAGSAVYTQYF. The genes are TRBV28 and TRBJ2-3; D gene uncertain. The V and J ends lost 7 bases and 7 bases respectively, with 24 bases between them. Germline CDR1 reads MDHEN; CDR2 reads SYDVKM. The CDR3 totals 16 residues. Together with reference TRBV28 and TRBJ2-3, the CDR3 gives the full variable domain: DVKVTQSSRYLVKRTGEKVFLECVQDMDHENMFWYRQDPGLGLRLIYFSYDVKMKEKGDIPEGYSVSREKKERFSLILESASTNQTSMYLCASTRKAGSAVYTQYFGPGTRLTVL.

The sample holds a few counts of this clonotype. The chain couples TRBV12-3 or TRBV12-4 to TRBJ1-4; D might be TRBD1 (5 bases). V lost 6 bases and J lost 7, with 18 bases in between. CDR3 length: 15 residues. DNA of the CDR3: TGTGCCAGCAGCGCTAGAAGGGCCGGGGGTGAAAAACTGTTTTTT. Translation: CASSARRAGGEKLFF.